Listed below are T cell receptor beta chains from one sample, sequenced in a study of control samples from healthy donors and cancer patients. Clones were sequenced by immunoSEQ multiplex PCR, and TCRdb holds only the in-frame ones, with some missing. This sample has approximately 150,000 clones; under 95% occur once, and the top ten carry over 6%. Material for sequencing was blood. These receptors were taken from a man between 18 and 29 years old in good health. CDR3s include the opening cysteine and the closing phenylalanine or tryptophan. A D gene is named only where the DNA matches it firmly. Rows give clone size only sometimes, using once, few, many, or a class for an expanded clone.

d_call	clone_size	v_call	cdr3_length	j_call	cdr3_aa	cdr3_nt
TRBD2	-	TRBV25-1	15	TRBJ2-5	CASSETSGGQETQYF	TGTGCCAGCAGTGAAACTAGCGGGGGCCAAGAGACCCAGTACTTC
-	many	TRBV11-2	15	TRBJ1-3	CASTLGGGSGNTIYF	TGTGCCAGCACCTTGGGGGGCGGCTCTGGAAACACCATATATTTT
TRBD1	-	TRBV12-5	13	TRBJ1-1	CASGGQGNTEAFF	TGTGCTAGTGGTGGACAGGGGAACACTGAAGCTTTCTTT
-	-	TRBV6-2/TRBV6-3	11	TRBJ1-1	CASSYVQRLFF	TGTGCCAGCAGTTATGTACAGAGGCTTTTCTTT
-	once	TRBV2	15	TRBJ1-4	CASSDNADTNEKLFF	TGTGCCAGCAGTGATAATGCAGATACTAATGAAAAACTGTTTTTT
-	once	TRBV29-1	15	TRBJ2-1	CSVERGRGTMDEQFF	TGCAGCGTTGAAAGGGGCAGGGGGACTATGGATGAGCAGTTCTTC
TRBD1	-	TRBV6-5	14	TRBJ1-6	CASLRTGGNSPLHF	TGTGCCAGCCTTCGAACAGGGGGCAATTCACCCCTCCACTTT
-	-	TRBV9	14	TRBJ1-4	CASSPRGDNEKLFF	TGTGCCAGCAGCCCCCGGGGAGATAATGAAAAACTGTTTTTT
-	-	TRBV5-1	14	TRBJ1-6	CASSLGGGNSPLHF	TGCGCCAGCAGCTTGGGCGGGGGTAATTCACCCCTCCACTTT
-	-	TRBV15	14	TRBJ1-5	CATSRFLENQPQHF	TGTGCCACCAGTAGGTTTCTTGAGAATCAGCCCCAGCATTTT
-	-	TRBV6-6	14	TRBJ2-7	CASRPGGVRPEQYF	TGTGCCAGCAGGCCCGGCGGGGTAAGGCCCGAGCAGTACTTC
-	-	TRBV7-3	16	TRBJ2-3	CASSQGLAPSTDTQYF	TGTGCCAGCAGCCAGGGGCTAGCGCCTAGCACAGATACGCAGTATTTT
-	-	TRBV28	14	TRBJ1-3	CASNIRTLGDTIYF	TGTGCCAGCAACATCAGGACGCTGGGAGACACCATATATTTT
-	-	TRBV30	11	TRBJ2-7	CAWGRHYEQYF	TGTGCCTGGGGGCGGCACTACGAGCAGTACTTC
-	-	TRBV9	12	TRBJ2-5	CASSGRGETQYF	TGTGCCAGCAGCGGTAGGGGGGAGACCCAGTACTTC
-	-	TRBV19	17	TRBJ2-3	CASSIRSGRPLTDTQYF	TGTGCCAGTAGTATTAGATCTGGACGGCCTCTCACAGATACGCAGTATTTT
TRBD1	-	TRBV7-2	17	TRBJ1-3	CASSLRQLTGAGNTIYF	TGTGCCAGCAGCCTTCGACAATTGACAGGGGCTGGAAACACCATATATTTT
TRBD1	-	TRBV6-4	17	TRBJ2-1	CASSDSTRQGLRNEQFF	TGTGCCAGCAGTGACTCGACCCGACAGGGGTTAAGGAATGAGCAGTTCTTC
-	once	TRBV6-1	12	TRBJ2-7	CASSEGGYEQYF	TGTGCCAGCAGTGAAGGGGGCTACGAGCAGTACTTC
TRBD2	-	TRBV9	18	TRBJ2-1	CASSVGPLTSGEGNEQFF	TGTGCCAGCAGCGTAGGGCCCCTGACTAGCGGGGAGGGCAATGAGCAGTTCTTC
TRBD1	once	TRBV18	17	TRBJ2-2	CASSPTVGQGYTGELFF	TGTGCCAGCTCACCAACAGTTGGACAGGGGTACACCGGGGAGCTGTTTTTT
-	-	TRBV7-8	15	TRBJ1-2	CASSLDSRGADGYTF	TGTGCCAGCAGCTTAGATAGTAGGGGGGCGGATGGCTACACCTTC
-	-	TRBV29-1	16	TRBJ1-3	CSVQTGSFGSGNTIYF	TGCAGCGTCCAAACAGGCTCATTTGGCTCTGGAAACACCATATATTTT
TRBD1	-	TRBV19	14	TRBJ2-5	CASSRQGALQTQYF	TGTGCCAGTAGCCGTCAGGGGGCCCTCCAGACCCAGTACTTC
TRBD2	-	TRBV19	15	TRBJ2-2	CASTLREGRAGELFF	TGTGCCAGTACCCTGCGCGAGGGGAGGGCCGGGGAGCTGTTTTTT
-	-	TRBV5-3	13	TRBJ2-5	CARSLVCKETQYF	TGTGCCAGAAGCTTGGTCTGTAAGGAGACCCAGTACTTC
-	once	TRBV6-5	13	TRBJ2-2	CASSYLATGELFF	TGTGCCAGCAGTTACCTGGCAACCGGGGAGCTGTTTTTT
-	-	TRBV12-5	13	TRBJ1-1	CASGRQLNTEAFF	TGTGCTAGTGGTCGACAGTTGAACACTGAAGCTTTCTTT
-	-	TRBV5-6	13	TRBJ2-3	CASSIHTTDTQYF	TGTGCCAGCAGCATCCACACGACAGATACGCAGTATTTT
-	once	TRBV29-1	13	TRBJ2-7	CSVELGTPYEQYF	TGCAGCGTTGAACTGGGCACCCCCTACGAGCAGTACTTC
-	once	TRBV28	16	TRBJ2-7	CASSLADNSLSYEQYF	TGTGCCAGCAGTTTAGCGGACAACTCTCTTTCCTACGAGCAGTACTTC
-	-	TRBV6-5	16	TRBJ2-7	CASSYRNGPSSYEQYF	TGTGCCAGCAGTTACCGTAACGGCCCTAGCTCCTACGAGCAGTACTTC
-	-	TRBV7-2	12	TRBJ1-5	CASSMTVQPQHF	TGTGCCAGCAGCATGACAGTTCAGCCCCAGCATTTT
TRBD1	-	TRBV7-2	19	TRBJ2-4	CASSLFGPRQGQTKNIQYF	TGTGCCAGCAGCTTATTTGGCCCTAGACAGGGGCAAACCAAAAACATTCAGTACTTC
-	-	TRBV19	13	TRBJ1-3	CASSFLEGNTIYF	TGTGCCAGTAGCTTCTTGGAAGGAAACACCATATATTTT
TRBD2	-	TRBV7-6	15	TRBJ2-5	CASSASAGGQETQYF	TGTGCCAGCAGCGCGTCAGCGGGGGGACAAGAGACCCAGTACTTC
-	-	TRBV28	13	TRBJ2-7	CASSLGSTDEQYF	TGTGCCAGCAGTTTAGGGAGTACAGACGAGCAGTACTTC
-	-	TRBV9	13	TRBJ1-1	CASSVPGGTEAFF	TGTGCCAGCAGCGTACCCGGGGGCACTGAAGCTTTCTTT
-	-	TRBV27	16	TRBJ2-3	CASSSLGTTSTDTQYF	TGTGCCAGCAGTTCCCTCGGGACAACTAGCACAGATACGCAGTATTTT
-	once	TRBV12-5	13	TRBJ2-5	CASGLGTQETQYF	TGTGCTAGTGGTCTCGGGACACAAGAGACCCAGTACTTC
-	-	TRBV7-9	13	TRBJ1-3	CASSLGALNTIYF	TGTGCCAGCAGCTTAGGGGCCCTAAACACCATATATTTT
-	-	TRBV28	13	TRBJ1-2	CASRPRIGYGYTF	TGTGCCAGCAGGCCCAGGATAGGGTATGGCTACACCTTC
-	-	TRBV2	14	TRBJ1-2	CASSAMGGSYGYTF	TGTGCCAGCAGTGCCATGGGGGGGAGCTATGGCTACACCTTC
-	-	TRBV5-1	15	TRBJ2-5	CASSLEDPGVETQYF	TGCGCCAGCAGCTTGGAGGACCCAGGGGTAGAGACCCAGTACTTC
-	-	TRBV6-4	15	TRBJ1-3	CASSDSYGAGNTIYF	TGTGCCAGCAGTGACTCGTACGGTGCTGGAAACACCATATATTTT
TRBD2	once	TRBV30	15	TRBJ2-7	CAWSQLAGGQYEQYF	TGTGCCTGGAGTCAGCTAGCGGGGGGGCAGTACGAGCAGTACTTC
-	-	TRBV19	14	TRBJ1-4	CASSPPRVDEKLFF	TGTGCCAGTAGTCCCCCGAGGGTGGATGAAAAACTGTTTTTT
-	few	TRBV6-6	15	TRBJ2-6	CASSRLGSGANVLTF	TGTGCCAGCAGCCGGCTCGGGTCTGGGGCCAACGTCCTGACTTTC
TRBD2	once	TRBV9	16	TRBJ2-3	CASSVASGGPTDTQYF	TGTGCCAGCAGCGTAGCCAGCGGGGGTCCCACAGATACGCAGTATTTT
-	-	TRBV6-6	12	TRBJ2-7	CASSYGGLEQYF	TGTGCCAGCAGTTACGGGGGGCTCGAGCAGTACTTC
TRBD1	-	TRBV14	13	TRBJ2-7	CASSPHRGLEQYF	TGTGCCAGCAGCCCGCACAGGGGTTTGGAGCAGTACTTC